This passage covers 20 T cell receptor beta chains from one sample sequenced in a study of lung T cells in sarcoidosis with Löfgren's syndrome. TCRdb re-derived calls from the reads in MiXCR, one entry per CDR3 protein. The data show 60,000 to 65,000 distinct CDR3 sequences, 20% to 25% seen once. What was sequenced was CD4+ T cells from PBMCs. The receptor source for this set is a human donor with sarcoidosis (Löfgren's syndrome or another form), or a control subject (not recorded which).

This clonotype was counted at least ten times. DNA of the CDR3: TGTGCCAGCAGTTACGTGGCAGGGACTAATGAAAAACTGTTTTTT. Residues: CASSYVAGTNEKLFF. The chain links TRBV6-6 to TRBJ1-4; TRBD1 is a possible D gene (5 bases). This CDR3 has 15 amino acids. Germline-derived CDR1 and CDR2 are MNHNY and SVGAGI (reference sequence). Between the trimmed V and J ends, which lost 2 bases and 2 bases, there was a span of 9 bases.

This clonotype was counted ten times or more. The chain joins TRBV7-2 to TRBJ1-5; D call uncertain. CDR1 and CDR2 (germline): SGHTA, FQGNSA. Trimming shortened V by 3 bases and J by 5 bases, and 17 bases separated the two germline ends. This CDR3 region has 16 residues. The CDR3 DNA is TGTGCCAGCAGCTTGACCGGGTACAGCACCTATCAGCCCCAGCATTTT. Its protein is CASSLTGYSTYQPQHF.

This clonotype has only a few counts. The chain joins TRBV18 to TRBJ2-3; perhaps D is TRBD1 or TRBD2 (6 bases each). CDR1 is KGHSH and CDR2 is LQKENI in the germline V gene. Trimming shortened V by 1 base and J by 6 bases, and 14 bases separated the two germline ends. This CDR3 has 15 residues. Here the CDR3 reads CASSPLGGGSDTQYF. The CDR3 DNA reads TGTGCCAGCTCACCACTCGGAGGGGGATCCGATACGCAGTATTTT.

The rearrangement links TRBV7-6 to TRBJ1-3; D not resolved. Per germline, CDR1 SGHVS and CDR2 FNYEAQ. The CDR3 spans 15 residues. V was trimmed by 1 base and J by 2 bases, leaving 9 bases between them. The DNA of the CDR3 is TGTGCCAGCAGCTTAGAGGTGGTACCTGGAAACACCATATATTTT. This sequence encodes CASSLEVVPGNTIYF.

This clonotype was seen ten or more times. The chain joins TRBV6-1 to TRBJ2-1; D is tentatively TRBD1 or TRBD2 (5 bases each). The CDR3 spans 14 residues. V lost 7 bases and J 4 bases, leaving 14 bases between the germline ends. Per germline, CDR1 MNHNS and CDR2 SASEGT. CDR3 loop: CASNNRDPYNEQFF. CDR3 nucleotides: TGTGCCAGCAACAACCGGGACCCGTACAATGAGCAGTTCTTC.

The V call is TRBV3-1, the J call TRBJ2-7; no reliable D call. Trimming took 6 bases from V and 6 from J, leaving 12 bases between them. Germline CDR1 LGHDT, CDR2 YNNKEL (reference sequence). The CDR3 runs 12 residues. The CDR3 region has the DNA TGTGCCAGCAGGTTAGAGGAAGGCGAGCAGTACTTC. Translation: CASRLEEGEQYF.

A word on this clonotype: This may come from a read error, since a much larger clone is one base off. CDR3 in DNA: TGCGCCAGCATCCGACACGACGGTAACACTGAAGCTTTCTTT. Its translation is CASIRHDGNTEAFF. V usage is TRBV5-1 and J usage is TRBJ1-1; D is undetermined. Germline assignment: CDR1 SGHRS and CDR2 YFSETQ. The CDR3 covers 14 residues. Trimming stripped 6 bases from V and 2 bases from J, with 14 bases between. The variable domain in full, completed from reference TRBV5-1 and TRBJ1-1, reads KAGVTQTPRYLIKTRGQQVTLSCSPISGHRSVSWYQQTPGQGLQFLFEYFSETQRNKGNFPGRFSGRQFSNSRSEMNVSTLELGDSALYLCASIRHDGNTEAFFGQGTRLTVV.

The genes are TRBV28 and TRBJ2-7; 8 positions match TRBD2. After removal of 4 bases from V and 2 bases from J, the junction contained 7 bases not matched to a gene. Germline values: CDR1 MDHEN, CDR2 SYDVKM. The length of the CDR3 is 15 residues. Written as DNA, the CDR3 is TGTGCCAGCAGTTCTCCAGCGGGAGTAACCTACGAGCAGTACTTC. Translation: CASSSPAGVTYEQYF.

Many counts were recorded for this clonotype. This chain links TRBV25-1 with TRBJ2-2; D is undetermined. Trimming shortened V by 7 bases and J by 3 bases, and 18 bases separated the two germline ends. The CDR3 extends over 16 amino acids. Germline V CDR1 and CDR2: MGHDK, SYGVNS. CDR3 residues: CASKGLRWRYTGELFF. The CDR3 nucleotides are TGTGCCAGCAAGGGCCTGAGATGGCGGTACACCGGGGAGCTGTTTTTT. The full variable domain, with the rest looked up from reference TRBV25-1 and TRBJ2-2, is EADIYQTPRYLVIGTGKKITLECSQTMGHDKMYWYQQDPGMELHLIHYSYGVNSTEKGDLSSESTVSRIRTEHFPLTLESARPSHTSQYLCASKGLRWRYTGELFFGEGSRLTVL.

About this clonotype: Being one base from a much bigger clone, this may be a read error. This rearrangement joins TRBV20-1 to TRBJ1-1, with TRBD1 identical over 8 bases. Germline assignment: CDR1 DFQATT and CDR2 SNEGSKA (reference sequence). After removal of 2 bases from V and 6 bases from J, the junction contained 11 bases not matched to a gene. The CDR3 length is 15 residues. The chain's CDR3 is CSARIYRGSRAEAFF. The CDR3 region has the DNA TGCAGTGCTAGAATATACAGGGGGTCTCGCGCTGAAGCTTTCTTT.

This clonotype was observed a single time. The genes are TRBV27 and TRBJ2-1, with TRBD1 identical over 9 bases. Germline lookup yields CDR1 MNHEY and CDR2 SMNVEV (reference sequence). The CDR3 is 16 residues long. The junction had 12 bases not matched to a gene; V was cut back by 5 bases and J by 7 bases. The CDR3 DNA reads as TGTGCCAGCAGTAAGCTGACAGGGGGACATGGGAATGAGCAGTTCTTC. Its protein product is CASSKLTGGHGNEQFF.

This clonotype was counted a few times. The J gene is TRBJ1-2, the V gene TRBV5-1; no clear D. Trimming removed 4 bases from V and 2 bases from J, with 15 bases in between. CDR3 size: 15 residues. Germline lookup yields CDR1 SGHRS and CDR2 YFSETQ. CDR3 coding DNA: TGCGCCAGCAGCCCCGACACCGCCCCCAACTATGGCTACACCTTC. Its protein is CASSPDTAPNYGYTF.

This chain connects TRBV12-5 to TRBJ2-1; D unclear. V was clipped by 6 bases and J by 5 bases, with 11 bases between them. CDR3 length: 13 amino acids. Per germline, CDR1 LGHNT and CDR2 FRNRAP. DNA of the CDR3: TGTGCTAGTGGCCTTGGACGGGACAATGAGCAGTTCTTC. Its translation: CASGLGRDNEQFF.

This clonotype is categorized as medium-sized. For the CDR3, the DNA is TGTGCCAGCAGCCAGAGCCTGACCCCAGGCACGAAGCAGTACTTC. Translated: CASSQSLTPGTKQYF. V usage is TRBV27 and J usage is TRBJ2-7; D is ambiguous. The CDR3 length is 15 residues. CDR1 MNHEY and CDR2 SMNVEV come from the germline V gene (reference sequence). With 6 bases removed from V and 8 bases from J, the gap between germline ends came to 23 bases.

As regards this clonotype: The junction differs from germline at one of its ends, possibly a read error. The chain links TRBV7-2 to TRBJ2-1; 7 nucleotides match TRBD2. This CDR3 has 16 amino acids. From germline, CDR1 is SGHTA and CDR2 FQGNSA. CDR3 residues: CASSSPRAGAYNEQLF. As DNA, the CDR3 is TGTGCCAGCAGCTCCCCCCGGGCGGGAGCCTACAATGAGCAGCTCTTC. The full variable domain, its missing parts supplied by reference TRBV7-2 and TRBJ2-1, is GAGVSQSPSNKVTEKGKDVELRCDPISGHTALYWYRQSLGQGLEFLIYFQGNSAPDKSGLPSDRFSAERTGGSVSTLTIQRTQQEDSAVYLCASSSPRAGAYNEQLFGPGTRLTVL.

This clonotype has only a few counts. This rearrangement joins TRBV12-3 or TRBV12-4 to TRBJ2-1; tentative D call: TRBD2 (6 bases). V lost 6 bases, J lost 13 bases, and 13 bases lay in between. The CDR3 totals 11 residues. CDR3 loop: CASSMGLKQFF. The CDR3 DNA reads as TGTGCCAGCAGCATGGGACTGAAACAGTTCTTC.

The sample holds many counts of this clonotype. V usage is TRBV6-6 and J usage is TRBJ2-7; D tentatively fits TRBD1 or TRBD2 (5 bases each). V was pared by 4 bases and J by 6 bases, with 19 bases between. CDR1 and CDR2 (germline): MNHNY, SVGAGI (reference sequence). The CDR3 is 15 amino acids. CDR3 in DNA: TGTGCCAGCAGTTTCTCGGGACCCAAAACCGGCGAGCAGTACGTC. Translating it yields CASSFSGPKTGEQYV.

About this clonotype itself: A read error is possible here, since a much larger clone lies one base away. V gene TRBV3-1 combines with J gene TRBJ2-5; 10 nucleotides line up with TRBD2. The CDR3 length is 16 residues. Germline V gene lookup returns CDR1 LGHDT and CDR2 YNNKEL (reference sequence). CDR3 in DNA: TGTGCCAGCATCCAAGCTAGCGGGAGTTCTCAAGAGACCCAGTACTTC. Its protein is CASIQASGSSQETQYF.

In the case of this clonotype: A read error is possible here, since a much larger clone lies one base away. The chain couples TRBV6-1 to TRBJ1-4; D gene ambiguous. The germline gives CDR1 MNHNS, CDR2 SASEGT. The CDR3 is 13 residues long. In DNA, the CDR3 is TGTGCCAGCAGTGAAAGACAAACTGAAAGACTGTTTTTT. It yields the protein CASSERQTERLFF.

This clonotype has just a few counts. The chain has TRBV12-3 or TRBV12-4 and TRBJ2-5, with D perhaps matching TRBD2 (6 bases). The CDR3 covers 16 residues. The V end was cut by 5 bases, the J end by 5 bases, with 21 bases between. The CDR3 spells CASSAIRGLRRETQYF. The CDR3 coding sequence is TGTGCCAGCAGTGCCATCCGGGGACTCAGGCGGGAGACCCAGTACTTC.